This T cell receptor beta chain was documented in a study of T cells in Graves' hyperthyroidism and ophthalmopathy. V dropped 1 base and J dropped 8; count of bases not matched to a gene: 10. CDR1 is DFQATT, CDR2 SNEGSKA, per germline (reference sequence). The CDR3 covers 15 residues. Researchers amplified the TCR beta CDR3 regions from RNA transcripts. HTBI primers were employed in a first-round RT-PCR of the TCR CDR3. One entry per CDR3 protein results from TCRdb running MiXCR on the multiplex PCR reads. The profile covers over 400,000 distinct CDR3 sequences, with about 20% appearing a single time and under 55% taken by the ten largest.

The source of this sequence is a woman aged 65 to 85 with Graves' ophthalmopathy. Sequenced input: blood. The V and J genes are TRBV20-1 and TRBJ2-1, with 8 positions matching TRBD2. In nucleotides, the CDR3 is TGCAGTGCTAGAGTTTCCGGGAGGGCCCGGGATGAGCAGTTCTTC. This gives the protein CSARVSGRARDEQFF.